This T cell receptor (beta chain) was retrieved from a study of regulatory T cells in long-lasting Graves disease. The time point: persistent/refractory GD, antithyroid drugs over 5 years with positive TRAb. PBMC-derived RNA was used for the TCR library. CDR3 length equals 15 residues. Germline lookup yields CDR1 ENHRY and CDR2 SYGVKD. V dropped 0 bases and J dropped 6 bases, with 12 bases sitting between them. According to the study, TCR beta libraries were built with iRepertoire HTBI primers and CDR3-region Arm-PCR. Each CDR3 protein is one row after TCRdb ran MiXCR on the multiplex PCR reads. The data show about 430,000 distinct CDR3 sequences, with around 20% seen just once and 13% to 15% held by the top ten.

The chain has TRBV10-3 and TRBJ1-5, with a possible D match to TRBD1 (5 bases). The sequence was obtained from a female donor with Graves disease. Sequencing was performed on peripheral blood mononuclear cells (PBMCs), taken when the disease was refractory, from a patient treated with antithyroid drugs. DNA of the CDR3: TGTGCCATCAGTGAGTCGACGGGGCAGGGTCAGCCCCAGCATTTT. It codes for CAISESTGQGQPQHF.